The rows below give T cell receptor beta chains drawn from one sample of a study of blood T cell repertoires in COVID-19. Sequenced by immunoSEQ multiplex PCR; TCRdb stores in-frame clones only, minus some. Of 180,000 or so clones in the sample, approximately 89% are singletons; the top ten hold under 4.5%. Sequenced material: peripheral blood. The receptors were sampled from a woman in her twenties or thirties with acute or convalescent COVID-19. Each CDR3 is given with its conserved first and last residue. The D gene is left open where the match is weak. Clone size is not always given. Where it is, it says once, few, many or a class for expanded clones.

J gene,clone size,V gene,D gene,CDR3 DNA,CDR3 protein
TRBJ2-7,.,TRBV5-1,.,TGCGCCAGCAGCTCTCAGGGGAACTCCTACGAGCAGTACTTC,CASSSQGNSYEQYF
TRBJ2-5,.,TRBV5-1,TRBD1,TGCGCCAGCAGCCCGAATCCGGGACAGCAAGAGACCCAGTACTTC,CASSPNPGQQETQYF
TRBJ1-2,once,TRBV9,.,TGTGCCAGCAGCGTAGCAGGGGTAGGCTATGGCTACACCTTC,CASSVAGVGYGYTF
TRBJ1-6,.,TRBV3-1/TRBV3-2,.,TGTGCCAGCAGCACCAGGACAAATTCACCCCTCCACTTT,CASSTRTNSPLHF
TRBJ2-1,.,TRBV7-9,TRBD2,TGTGCCAGCAGCCCTCGGAATAGCGGGAGCTCCTACAATGAGCAGTTCTTC,CASSPRNSGSSYNEQFF
TRBJ2-5,.,TRBV5-1,.,TGCGCCAGCAACGGGGAAGAGACCCAGTACTTC,CASNGEETQYF
TRBJ1-6,few,TRBV2,.,TGTGCCAGCAGAGATAGCTCACCCCTCCACTTT,CASRDSSPLHF
TRBJ2-7,.,TRBV5-4,.,TGTGCCAGCTCCTCGGACAGCGAGGACGAGCAGTACTTC,CASSSDSEDEQYF
TRBJ1-6,.,TRBV10-3,.,TGTGCCATCAGTGTGGACAGAAATAATTCACCCCTCCACTTT,CAISVDRNNSPLHF
TRBJ2-3,.,TRBV27,.,TGTGCCAGCAGTTTACTAGCTGGTATAGATACGCAGTATTTT,CASSLLAGIDTQYF
TRBJ2-7,.,TRBV6-5,TRBD2,TGTGCCAGCAGTTACTCCGTAGCGGGGCCCTACGAGCAGTACTTC,CASSYSVAGPYEQYF
TRBJ2-7,once,TRBV3-1/TRBV3-2,.,TGTGCCAGCAGCCCACAACAGGTTCACGAGCAGTACTTC,CASSPQQVHEQYF
TRBJ2-3,.,TRBV19,.,TGTGCCAGTAGCCCACCATTCGGAGATACGCAGTATTTT,CASSPPFGDTQYF
TRBJ2-3,.,TRBV6-5,TRBD2,TGTGCCAAGGGACTAGCGGGAGAATCAGATACGCAGTATTTT,CAKGLAGESDTQYF
TRBJ1-1,.,TRBV5-1,TRBD1,TGCGCCAGCAGCGACGGACAGGGGGAGGCTTTCTTT,CASSDGQGEAFF
TRBJ1-6,.,TRBV9,.,TGTGCCAGCAGCGTAGCCCTTTCCAGTTCACCCCTCCACTTT,CASSVALSSSPLHF
TRBJ2-2,.,TRBV19,.,TGTGCCAGTAGTATTATCGGGGGAGGTGTGGTCGCCGGGGAGCTGTTTTTT,CASSIIGGGVVAGELFF
TRBJ2-5,.,TRBV2,.,TGTGCCAGCGGAGTCCCCGGGAGAGAGACCCAGTACTTC,CASGVPGRETQYF
TRBJ2-1,few,TRBV18,TRBD2,TGTGCCAGCTCCCCCGGCGGGGGAACCTACAATGAGCAGTTCTTC,CASSPGGGTYNEQFF
TRBJ2-5,.,TRBV6-5,.,TGTGCCAGCAGTTTTAACAGGAACCAAGAGACCCAGTACTTC,CASSFNRNQETQYF
TRBJ2-4,.,TRBV9,TRBD1,TGTGCCAGCAGCGTAGCGACAGGGCCCATTCAGTACTTC,CASSVATGPIQYF
TRBJ2-1,.,TRBV6-6,TRBD2,TGTGCCAGCAGTAAGACTAGCAGTGAGCAGTTCTTC,CASSKTSSEQFF
TRBJ2-2,.,TRBV27,.,TGTGCCAGCAGTTTGCAGGGGCCCGGGGAGCTGTTTTTT,CASSLQGPGELFF
TRBJ2-3,.,TRBV5-1,.,TGCGCCAGCTCTTTGAGCATAAGCACAGATACGCAGTATTTT,CASSLSISTDTQYF
TRBJ1-1,.,TRBV6-5,TRBD1,TGTGCCAGCACTACTGACAGGGCGGGCACTGAAGCTTTCTTT,CASTTDRAGTEAFF
TRBJ1-6,.,TRBV14,.,TGTGCCAGCAGCCACTTTAATTCACCCCTCCACTTT,CASSHFNSPLHF
TRBJ2-7,.,TRBV18,.,TGTGCCAGCTCATCGTCAGGGGTATCCAACGAGCAGTACTTC,CASSSSGVSNEQYF
TRBJ2-1,.,TRBV2,.,TGTGCCAGCAGTGACCGCCTAACCTACAATGAGCAGTTCTTC,CASSDRLTYNEQFF
TRBJ2-1,.,TRBV27,.,TGTGCCAGCAGTTCCGGACTCAGCTCCTACAATGAGCAGTTCTTC,CASSSGLSSYNEQFF
TRBJ2-7,few,TRBV6-5,.,TGTGCCAGCAGGCTGGGACAAGTCGGTTACGAGCAGTACTTC,CASRLGQVGYEQYF
TRBJ2-5,.,TRBV5-1,TRBD1,TGCGCCAGCAGCCCTACAGGGGTTATGGGGACCCAGTACTTC,CASSPTGVMGTQYF
TRBJ2-7,.,TRBV6-1,.,TGTGCCAGCAGTGAAAGGGGGGGAGAGCAGTACTTC,CASSERGGEQYF
TRBJ2-7,.,TRBV5-1,TRBD1,TGCGCCAGCAGCCCATACGGACAGGGAGACGAGCAGTACTTC,CASSPYGQGDEQYF
TRBJ2-5,.,TRBV7-7,TRBD1,TGTGCTAGCAGCCATGACAGGGCGGGGACCCAGTACTTC,CASSHDRAGTQYF
TRBJ1-5,.,TRBV7-9,.,TGTGCCAGCAGCTTAGATGAGGCCCAGCCCCAGCATTTT,CASSLDEAQPQHF
TRBJ2-3,.,TRBV5-4,.,TGTGCCAGCAGCCCCCTTCTAGCGCTTGGGGCAGATACGCAGTATTTT,CASSPLLALGADTQYF
TRBJ2-1,.,TRBV5-1,.,TGCGCCAGCAGCTGGTTGCAGGAGCAGTTCTTC,CASSWLQEQFF
TRBJ2-3,once,TRBV19,TRBD2,TGTGCCAGTAGTATCCGGACTAGTTACACAGATACGCAGTATTTT,CASSIRTSYTDTQYF
TRBJ2-7,.,TRBV5-1,.,TGCGCCAGCAGCTTGGGTATAGGCGGGACCTACGAGCAGTACTTC,CASSLGIGGTYEQYF
TRBJ2-3,.,TRBV10-3,.,TGTGCCTCAAAGACAGGAGCCTATAGCACAGATACGCAGTATTTT,CASKTGAYSTDTQYF